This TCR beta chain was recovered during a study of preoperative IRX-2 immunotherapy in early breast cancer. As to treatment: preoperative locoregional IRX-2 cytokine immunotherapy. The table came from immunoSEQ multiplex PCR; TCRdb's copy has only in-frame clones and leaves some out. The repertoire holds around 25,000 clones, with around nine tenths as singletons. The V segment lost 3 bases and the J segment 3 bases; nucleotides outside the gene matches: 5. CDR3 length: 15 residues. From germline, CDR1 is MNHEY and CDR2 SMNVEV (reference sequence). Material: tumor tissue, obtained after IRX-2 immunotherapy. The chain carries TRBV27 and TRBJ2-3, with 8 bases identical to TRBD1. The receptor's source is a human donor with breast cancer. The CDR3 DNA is TGTGCCAGCAGTTTTACAGGGGGGAGGACAGATACGCAGTATTTT. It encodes CASSFTGGRTDTQYF.